Below are 9 T cell receptor beta chains sequenced from a single sample in a study of T cell changes during pregnancy in multiple sclerosis (dated by TCRdb to between 2018 and 2021). Libraries came from the immunoSEQ multiplex PCR assay. This is the immuneACCESS table as TCRdb keeps it, with only in-frame sequences that have V and J called. A part of the clones is gone; compared with another copy, unresolved V genes explain less than half, and the rest is unexplained. The sample has roughly 63,000 clones on record, roughly 87% of them singletons. Of the sample, more than 2% is held by the ten largest clones. This sample comprised peripheral blood, obtained in the second trimester of pregnancy. These receptor sequences come from a female donor in good health, enrolled as a control in a pregnancy study.

Here the CDR3 DNA reads TGTGCCAGCAGCCCACATAGACAGGGTCGAGAGACCCAGTACTTC. This codes for CASSPHRQGRETQYF. V and J are TRBV7-8 and TRBJ2-5; 7 bases map to TRBD1. Trimming took 5 bases from V and 4 from J; bases not matched to a gene: 10. The CDR3 runs to 15 residues. Germline lookup yields CDR1 SGHVS and CDR2 FQNEAQ.

This chain connects TRBV30 to TRBJ2-1, with 7 bases fitting TRBD1. The CDR3 is 13 amino acids. V gave up 4 bases and J gave up 6 bases; unmatched junction bases: 6. The germline CDR1 and CDR2 sequences are GTSNPN and SVGIG (reference sequence). DNA of the CDR3: TGTGCCTGGAACACAGGGGCAAGCAATGAGCAGTTCTTC. Residues: CAWNTGASNEQFF.

This clone has just one count. V usage is TRBV28 and J usage is TRBJ2-1; 11 bases align to TRBD2. The CDR3 loop spans 15 amino acids. Unmatched junction bases numbered 5, after V lost 5 bases and J lost 5 bases. Germline values: CDR1 MDHEN, CDR2 SYDVKM. As DNA, the CDR3 is TGTGCCAGCAGTCCGACTAGCGGGACGCACAATGAGCAGTTCTTC. Its protein is CASSPTSGTHNEQFF.

The chain is built from TRBV7-3 and TRBJ2-1, with D possibly matching TRBD1 (7 bases). Deletions cut 4 bases from V and 6 bases from J, with 16 bases between. Per germline, CDR1 SGHTA and CDR2 FQGTGA. CDR3 length: 15 residues. The CDR3 reads CASSSFGTAGNEQFF. CDR3 DNA sequence: TGTGCCAGCAGCTCTTTCGGGACAGCGGGCAATGAGCAGTTCTTC.

This clone appeared a single time. Sequence at one end of the junction differs from germline and may be a read error. V is TRBV5-1 and J is TRBJ2-1, with a possible D match to TRBD1 (6 bases). The CDR3 is 14 residues long. Germline V CDR1 and CDR2: SGHRS, YFSETQ. The CDR3 DNA sequence: TGCGCCAGCAACTTGGGACAAAACTACAATGAGCAGTTCTTC. Translating it yields CASNLGQNYNEQFF.

V usage is TRBV4-2 and J usage is TRBJ2-5, with 9 bases lining up with TRBD2. The DNA end lines up better with TRBJ2-7; the J call may be wrong. CDR1 LGHNA and CDR2 YNFKEQ come from the germline V gene. The CDR3 is made up of 18 amino acids. The CDR3 spells CASSQDLGTGTSFYEQYF. As DNA, the CDR3 is TGTGCCAGCAGCCAAGACCTTGGAACCGGGACTAGCTTCTACGAGCAGTACTTC.

This clone has more than one count but fewer than ten. This rearrangement joins TRBV29-1 to TRBJ1-1; 11 nucleotides agree with TRBD1. From germline, CDR1 is SQVTM and CDR2 ANQGSEA. The length of the CDR3 is 15 residues. V lost 3 bases, J lost 4 bases, and 7 bases stayed unmatched. CDR3: CSVESRDRGSTEAFF. Written as DNA, the CDR3 is TGCAGCGTTGAGAGCCGGGACAGGGGGAGCACTGAAGCTTTCTTT. The whole variable domain, filled in from reference TRBV29-1 and TRBJ1-1, reads SAVISQKPSRDICQRGTSLTIQCQVDSQVTMMFWYRQQPGQSLTLIATANQGSEATYESGFVIDKFPISRPNLTFSTLTVSNMSPEDSSIYLCSVESRDRGSTEAFFGQGTRLTVV.

The chain combines TRBV4-1 with TRBJ2-2; 9 nucleotides line up with TRBD1. Per the germline V gene, CDR1 is MGHRA and CDR2 is YSYEKL. CDR3 length: 14 amino acids. V dropped 3 bases and J dropped 6; count of bases not matched to a gene: 2. The CDR3 spells CASSHRQGAGELFF. The CDR3 nucleotides read TGCGCCAGCAGCCACAGACAGGGGGCCGGGGAGCTGTTTTTT.

This chain's CDR3 is CASSSILGVNTEAFF. DNA for the CDR3: TGTGCCAGCAGTTCCATCCTAGGGGTGAACACTGAAGCTTTCTTT. The chain uses TRBV6-5 and TRBJ1-1, with D possibly being TRBD1 (5 bases). Trimming removed 4 bases from V and 0 bases from J, with 12 bases in between. This CDR3 has 15 amino acids. Germline assignment: CDR1 MNHEY and CDR2 SVGAGI.